This passage covers 30 T cell receptor beta chains from one sample sequenced in a study of T cell changes during pregnancy in multiple sclerosis. This table comes from immunoSEQ multiplex PCR, and its TCRdb copy is limited to in-frame clones, with some not included. The sample lists tens of thousands of clones, under 95% occurring once. The starting material was peripheral blood, obtained before pregnancy. Every receptor here comes from a female donor with multiple sclerosis, enrolled in a pregnancy study.

This clone showed up just once. This chain joins TRBV19 and TRBJ1-4; 7 nucleotides align to TRBD1. The J segment lost 2 bases and the V segment lost 6 bases, leaving 3 bases of the junction unmatched. The CDR3 sequence is 14 residues long. Germline CDR1 is LNHDA and CDR2 is SQIVND (reference sequence). CDR3 protein: CASRYRGTNEKLFF. Written as DNA, the CDR3 is TGTGCCAGTAGGTACAGGGGCACTAATGAAAAACTGTTTTTT.

Worth noting for this clone: Other DNA sequences in this specimen translate into the identical CDR3. The chain couples TRBV18 to TRBJ2-3; D may be TRBD1 (5 bases). Trimming pared 3 bases from V and 1 base from J, leaving 11 bases between. The length of the CDR3 is 15 residues. The germline CDR1 and CDR2 sequences are KGHSH and LQKENI. The CDR3 DNA reads TGTGCCAGCTCACCGCCGGCAGGGCGCACAGATACGCAGTATTTT. This translates into CASSPPAGRTDTQYF.

The gene calls are TRBV11-2 and TRBJ2-2; D perhaps matches TRBD1 (5 bases). The length of the CDR3 is 14 residues. Germline-derived CDR1 and CDR2 are SGHAT and FQNNGV. Between the trimmed V and J ends, which lost 3 bases and 2 bases, there was a span of 7 bases. The DNA of the CDR3 is TGTGCCAGCAGCTTCCAGGGCAACACCGGGGAGCTGTTTTTT. As protein: CASSFQGNTGELFF.

This rearrangement joins TRBV11-1 to TRBJ1-2; TRBD1 agrees at 8 bases. V gave up 4 bases and J gave up 4 bases; unmatched junction bases: 8. The germline V gene encodes CDR1 SGHAT and CDR2 FQDESV (reference sequence). This CDR3 contains 15 residues. DNA for the CDR3: TGTGCCAGCAGCTGGGAGCCAGGGGGCAGCTATGGCTACACCTTC. Protein product: CASSWEPGGSYGYTF.

The rearrangement links TRBV19 to TRBJ1-2, with D maybe TRBD1 (6 bases). CDR1 and CDR2 from the germline V gene are LNHDA and SQIVND (reference sequence). The CDR3 runs to 17 residues. The germline V and J ends were trimmed by 3 bases and 4 bases, with 21 bases remaining between them. CDR3 bases: TGTGCCAGTAGTATGGGTAATCCGGGGACAATCGGCTATGGCTACACCTTC. Protein sequence: CASSMGNPGTIGYGYTF. The variable domain in full, completed from reference TRBV19 and TRBJ1-2, reads DGGITQSPKYLFRKEGQNVTLSCEQNLNHDAMYWYRQDPGQGLRLIYYSQIVNDFQKGDIAEGYSVSREKKESFPLTVTSAQKNPTAFYLCASSMGNPGTIGYGYTFGSGTRLTVV.

The genes are TRBV13 and TRBJ1-2; the D gene is possibly TRBD1 (5 bases). Germline assignment: CDR1 PRHDT and CDR2 FYEKMQ (reference sequence). Between the trimmed V and J ends, which lost 3 bases and 10 bases, there was a span of 15 bases. CDR3 size: 13 residues. CDR3 in DNA: TGTGCCAGCAGCTTGGGCCATGGGGGGGACTACACCTTC. It translates to CASSLGHGGDYTF.

J is TRBJ1-1 and V is TRBV7-8; TRBD1 aligns across 7 bases. The CDR3 length is 19 residues. The germline V gene has CDR1 SGHVS and CDR2 FQNEAQ. The trim removed 2 bases at V and 0 bases at J, leaving 15 bases unmatched. Here the CDR3 DNA reads TGTGCCAGCAGCTTATCCGATATGATGCCACAGGGGTTGAACACTGAAGCTTTCTTT. Translation: CASSLSDMMPQGLNTEAFF.

This chain links TRBV28 with TRBJ2-3; 7 bases align to TRBD1. V lost 8 bases, J lost 4 bases, and 12 bases stayed unmatched. CDR3 length equals 15 residues. Germline V CDR1 and CDR2: MDHEN, SYDVKM. The CDR3: CASGIPEGASDTQYF. CDR3 bases: TGTGCCAGCGGGATACCCGAGGGGGCTTCAGATACGCAGTATTTT.

This rearrangement joins TRBV2 to TRBJ2-7, with 8 bases fitting TRBD1. This CDR3 spans 13 amino acids. V was pared by 7 bases and J by 7 bases, with 9 bases of the junction left unmatched. Germline values: CDR1 SNHLY, CDR2 FYNNEI. The CDR3 sequence is CASIGTGASEQYF. The CDR3, as DNA: TGTGCCAGCATAGGGACAGGTGCAAGTGAGCAGTACTTC.

On this clone itself: Germline is not matched at one junction end, which may reflect a read error. The chain combines TRBV7-7 with TRBJ2-1, with D perhaps TRBD1 (6 bases). In germline, CDR1 is SSHAT, CDR2 FNYEAQ (reference sequence). The CDR3 length is 14 residues. CDR3 sequence reads: CASSLRLAGDEQFF. CDR3 DNA sequence: TGTGCTAGCAGCTTAAGACTGGCAGGGGATGAGCAGTTCTTC.

V gene TRBV11-2 combines with J gene TRBJ1-4; 9 bases are shared with TRBD1. CDR1 SGHAT and CDR2 FQNNGV come from the germline V gene. The ends lost 3 bases at V and 5 bases at J; junction bases unmatched: 4. The CDR3 totals 15 residues. Here the CDR3 DNA reads TGTGCCAGCAGCTTCCTCGGGACAGGGAATGAAAAACTGTTTTTT. Its protein product is CASSFLGTGNEKLFF.

The CDR3, as DNA: TGTGCCAGCAGCGAAACGAACGGAGGGGGCCACGAGCAGTACTTC. Protein sequence: CASSETNGGGHEQYF. The genes are TRBV7-8 and TRBJ2-7; perhaps TRBD1 as D (7 bases). V lost 5 bases, J lost 5 bases, and 19 bases lay in between. This CDR3 comprises 15 residues. The germline CDR1 and CDR2 sequences are SGHVS and FQNEAQ.

The CDR3 loop reads CAISELGQSYDSSYNSPLHF. The CDR3 DNA sequence: TGTGCCATCAGTGAGTTGGGACAGTCCTACGATAGCTCCTATAATTCACCCCTCCACTTT. The V call is TRBV10-3, the J call TRBJ1-6; TRBD1 aligns across 7 bases. Germline V gene sequence: CDR1 ENHRY, CDR2 SYGVKD. The CDR3 extends over 20 amino acids. After removal of 1 base from V and 0 bases from J, the junction contained 12 bases not matched to a gene.

The V gene is TRBV7-6, the J gene TRBJ1-1; weak D call: TRBD1 (6 bases). V lost 1 base and J lost 1, with 10 bases in between. The CDR3 spans 15 residues. The germline V gene encodes CDR1 SGHVS and CDR2 FNYEAQ. The CDR3: CASSLVTGSNTEAFF. In DNA form, the CDR3 reads TGTGCCAGCAGCTTAGTGACAGGCTCGAACACTGAAGCTTTCTTT. The variable domain in full, completed from reference TRBV7-6 and TRBJ1-1, reads GAGVSQSPRYKVTKRGQDVALRCDPISGHVSLYWYRQALGQGPEFLTYFNYEAQQDKSGLPNDRFSAERPEGSISTLTIQRTEQRDSAMYRCASSLVTGSNTEAFFGQGTRLTVV.

V usage is TRBV15 and J usage is TRBJ2-3; D perhaps matches TRBD1 (6 bases). CDR1 and CDR2 from the germline V gene are LNHNV and YYDKDF (reference sequence). Between the trimmed V and J ends, which lost 5 bases and 2 bases, there was a span of 11 bases. The CDR3 sequence is 14 residues long. The CDR3 sequence: CATSGRTDTDTQYF. Here the CDR3 DNA reads TGTGCCACCAGCGGAAGGACAGACACAGATACGCAGTATTTT. Based on the CDR3 plus reference TRBV15 and TRBJ2-3, the full variable domain is DAMVIQNPRYQVTQFGKPVTLSCSQTLNHNVMYWYQQKSSQAPKLLFHYYDKDFNNEADTPDNFQSRRPNTSFCFLDIRSPGLGDTAMYLCATSGRTDTDTQYFGPGTRLTVL.

This chain connects TRBV2 to TRBJ1-4; D is unresolved. The germline V gene encodes CDR1 SNHLY and CDR2 FYNNEI. The CDR3 sequence is 13 residues long. V was clipped by 8 bases and J by 3 bases, with 10 bases between them. Written as DNA, the CDR3 is TGTGCCAGCGTCCGGGTTCCTAATGAAAAACTGTTTTTT. It translates to CASVRVPNEKLFF.

The chain couples TRBV2 to TRBJ1-2; 9 bases match TRBD1. Trimming at V came to 10 bases and at J to 6 bases, leaving 6 bases not matched to a gene. Germline lookup yields CDR1 SNHLY and CDR2 FYNNEI. The CDR3 contains 12 residues. CDR3 residues: CATLTGGDGYTF. Written as DNA, the CDR3 is TGTGCCACCCTGACAGGGGGAGATGGCTACACCTTC.

J is TRBJ2-5 and V is TRBV27, with a tentative D call TRBD2 (5 bases). The CDR3 contains 18 residues. V lost 2 bases and J 2 bases, leaving 21 bases between the germline ends. Per the germline V gene, CDR1 is MNHEY and CDR2 is SMNVEV (reference sequence). In DNA, the CDR3 is TGTGCCAGCAGTTTAGGACTGAACAACGCGGTAGAACAAGAGACCCAGTACTTC. Encoded protein: CASSLGLNNAVEQETQYF.

The chain combines TRBV27 with TRBJ2-2; no clear D. The CDR3 has 13 amino acids. The germline V and J ends were trimmed by 6 bases and 6 bases, with 11 bases remaining between them. Germline values: CDR1 MNHEY, CDR2 SMNVEV (reference sequence). CDR3 in amino acids: CASSPGNPGELFF. The CDR3, as DNA: TGTGCCAGCAGCCCGGGTAATCCCGGGGAGCTGTTTTTT.

CDR3 sequence (DNA): TGTGCCAGCAGATCTTTACCGGGACAGGGGGAAAAGGCAACTAATGAAAAACTGTTTTTT. It specifies CASRSLPGQGEKATNEKLFF. V is TRBV7-6 and J is TRBJ1-4; 11 bases match TRBD1. This CDR3 is 20 amino acids long. Germline loops: CDR1 SGHVS, CDR2 FNYEAQ. V shed 6 bases and J 0 bases; nucleotides not matched to a gene: 15.

The rearrangement joins TRBV15 to TRBJ2-7, with 10 bases identical to TRBD1. This CDR3 has 15 amino acids. V lost 1 base, J lost 6 bases, and 6 bases stayed unmatched. The germline gives CDR1 LNHNV, CDR2 YYDKDF (reference sequence). CDR3 in amino acids: CATSRGGQGSAEQYF. CDR3 in DNA: TGTGCCACCAGCAGAGGGGGACAGGGGTCCGCCGAGCAGTACTTC.

This chain connects TRBV6-1 to TRBJ1-2, with D uncertain. V was clipped by 6 bases and J by 5 bases, with 13 bases between them. CDR1 and CDR2 (germline): MNHNS, SASEGT. The CDR3 totals 13 residues. The CDR3 region has the DNA TGTGCCAGCAGGGCGGAGGGCGGATATGGCTACACCTTC. It is translated as CASRAEGGYGYTF.

The chain combines TRBV15 with TRBJ1-4; 9 bases map to TRBD1. The CDR3 spans 15 residues. The germline V gene has CDR1 LNHNV and CDR2 YYDKDF (reference sequence). V shed 5 bases and J 4 bases; nucleotides not matched to a gene: 5. CDR3 sequence reads: CATSGGTGINEKLFF. CDR3 in DNA: TGTGCCACCAGCGGAGGGACAGGGATTAATGAAAAACTGTTTTTT.

This clone has a single count. The rearrangement uses TRBV6-1 and TRBJ1-2; the D gene is possibly TRBD1 (6 bases). The CDR3 sequence is 13 residues long. From germline, CDR1 is MNHNS and CDR2 SASEGT. V lost 6 bases, J lost 5 bases, and 13 bases lay in between. The DNA of the CDR3 is TGTGCCAGCAGGGGCCCGGGGACATATGGCTACACCTTC. Translating it yields CASRGPGTYGYTF.

This chain connects TRBV6-1 to TRBJ2-7, with 7 bases lining up with TRBD1. The germline CDR1 and CDR2 sequences are MNHNS and SASEGT. The V segment lost 4 bases and the J segment 2 bases; nucleotides outside the gene matches: 20. The CDR3 has 19 amino acids. The CDR3 sequence is CASSALHYRQGPSAYEQYF. CDR3 nucleotides: TGTGCCAGCAGTGCCCTACATTATAGACAGGGCCCTTCGGCCTACGAGCAGTACTTC.

This clone was seen a few times. The chain has TRBV9 and TRBJ1-6; a weak D match, TRBD1 (6 bases). Germline CDR1 reads SGDLS; CDR2 reads YYNGEE. The CDR3 loop spans 14 amino acids. V lost 4 bases and J lost 10, with 15 bases in between. The CDR3 nucleotides read TGTGCCAGCAGCCAGGGGCAGGGTGGATCACCCCTCCACTTT. Protein sequence: CASSQGQGGSPLHF.

The chain joins TRBV11-2 to TRBJ2-7; TRBD1 agrees at 10 bases. This CDR3 region has 16 residues. Germline loops: CDR1 SGHAT, CDR2 FQNNGV. After removal of 4 bases from V and 4 bases from J, the junction contained 10 bases not matched to a gene. CDR3 amino acids: CASSSPKPGQGYEQYF. The CDR3 DNA is TGTGCCAGCAGCTCGCCTAAACCGGGACAGGGGTACGAGCAGTACTTC.

The genes are TRBV11-2 and TRBJ2-5, with 9 bases lining up with TRBD2. The CDR3 runs 17 residues. The trim removed 7 bases at V and 5 bases at J, leaving 17 bases unmatched. The germline V gene has CDR1 SGHAT and CDR2 FQNNGV. The CDR3 DNA reads TGTGCCAGCAACCCAAGGGGTAGCGGGGGCGCATTCGAGACCCAGTACTTC. Translated, it gives CASNPRGSGGAFETQYF. Complete variable domain (other parts from reference TRBV11-2 and TRBJ2-5): EAGVAQSPRYKIIEKRQSVAFWCNPISGHATLYWYQQILGQGPKLLIQFQNNGVVDDSQLPKDRFSAERLKGVDSTLKIQPAKLEDSAVYLCASNPRGSGGAFETQYFGPGTRLLVL.

This chain links TRBV10-3 with TRBJ1-4; D is unresolved. Between the trimmed V and J ends, which lost 11 bases and 11 bases, there was a span of 15 bases. There are 11 residues in the CDR3. Germline lookup yields CDR1 ENHRY and CDR2 SYGVKD. The CDR3 DNA sequence: TGTGCCGTTGGCTCGGAGGAGAAACTGTTTTTT. Translated, it gives CAVGSEEKLFF.

The chain joins TRBV14 to TRBJ1-1, with D perhaps matching TRBD1 (5 bases). Trimming pared 1 base from V and 4 bases from J, leaving 10 bases between. CDR3 length: 14 residues. Germline lookup yields CDR1 SGHDN and CDR2 FVKESK. CDR3 DNA sequence: TGTGCCAGCAGCCAAGTTTACGGGGGCACTGAAGCTTTCTTT. Residues: CASSQVYGGTEAFF. The full variable domain, in which reference TRBV14 and TRBJ1-1 provide the parts outside the CDR3, is EAGVTQFPSHSVIEKGQTVTLRCDPISGHDNLYWYRRVMGKEIKFLLHFVKESKQDESGMPNNRFLAERTGGTYSTLKVQPAELEDSGVYFCASSQVYGGTEAFFGQGTRLTVV.